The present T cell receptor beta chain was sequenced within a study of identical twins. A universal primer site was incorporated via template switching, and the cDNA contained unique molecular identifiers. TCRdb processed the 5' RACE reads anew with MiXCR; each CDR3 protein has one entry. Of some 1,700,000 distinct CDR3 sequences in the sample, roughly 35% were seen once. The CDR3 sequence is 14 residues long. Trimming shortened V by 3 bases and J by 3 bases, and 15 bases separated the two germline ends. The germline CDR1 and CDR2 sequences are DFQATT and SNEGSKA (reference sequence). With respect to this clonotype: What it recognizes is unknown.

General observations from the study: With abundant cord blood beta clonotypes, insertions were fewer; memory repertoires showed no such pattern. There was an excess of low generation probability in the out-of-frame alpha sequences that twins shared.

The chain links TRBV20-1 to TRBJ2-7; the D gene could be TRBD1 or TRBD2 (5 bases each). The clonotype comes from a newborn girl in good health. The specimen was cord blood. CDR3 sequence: CSARDGGTNYEQYF. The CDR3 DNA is TGCAGTGCTAGGGATGGGGGAACAAACTACGAGCAGTACTTC.